Listed below are T cell receptor beta chains from one sample, sequenced in a study of CD8+CD57+ T cells in acquired aplastic anemia. TCRdb redid the calling of the reads with MiXCR, one entry per CDR3 protein. This sample has under 200,000 distinct CDR3 sequences, with about two thirds found just once. The sequencing sample was made of sorted CD4+, CD8+, or CD8+CD57+ T cells (not recorded which) from PBMCs. Every receptor here comes from a human donor with aplastic anemia. The CDR3 runs from the conserved cysteine through the conserved F or W. A D gene is named only where the DNA matches it firmly. Size is omitted from some rows. Given values are once, few, many or a class for expanded clones.

j_call: TRBJ2-3
v_call: TRBV29-1
clone_size: .
cdr3_length: 14
d_call: TRBD2
cdr3_nt: TGCAGCGCGGGGAGGGGATTGGGCACAGATACGCAGTATTTT
cdr3_aa: CSAGRGLGTDTQYF

j_call: TRBJ1-6
v_call: TRBV7-6
clone_size: large
cdr3_length: 13
d_call: TRBD1
cdr3_nt: TGTGCCAGCAGCTTGACAGGGAATTCACCCCTCCACTTT
cdr3_aa: CASSLTGNSPLHF

j_call: TRBJ2-5
v_call: TRBV7-9
clone_size: once
cdr3_length: 14
d_call: .
cdr3_nt: TGTGCCAGCAGCTACCAGACAGGAAAAGAGACCCAGTACTTC
cdr3_aa: CASSYQTGKETQYF

j_call: TRBJ2-7
v_call: TRBV2
clone_size: .
cdr3_length: 14
d_call: TRBD2
cdr3_nt: TGTGCCAGCAGCGGGACTAGCGGGGTCTACGAGCAGTACTTC
cdr3_aa: CASSGTSGVYEQYF

j_call: TRBJ1-6
v_call: TRBV12-3/TRBV12-4
clone_size: few
cdr3_length: 18
d_call: .
cdr3_nt: TGTGCCAGCAGTTTTGACGGACAGCCCTTTTCAGAATTTTCACCCCTCCACTTT
cdr3_aa: CASSFDGQPFSEFSPLHF

j_call: TRBJ1-6
v_call: TRBV9
clone_size: .
cdr3_length: 14
d_call: .
cdr3_nt: TGTGCCAGCAACCAAGGAGGGGATAATTCACCCCTCCACTTT
cdr3_aa: CASNQGGDNSPLHF

j_call: TRBJ1-1
v_call: TRBV20-1
clone_size: few
cdr3_length: 13
d_call: .
cdr3_nt: TGCAGTGCTAGAGGAAACAGGGATACTGAAGCTTTCTTT
cdr3_aa: CSARGNRDTEAFF

j_call: TRBJ2-6
v_call: TRBV12-3/TRBV12-4
clone_size: .
cdr3_length: 16
d_call: .
cdr3_nt: TGTGCCAGCACCCCCTTCAGGGGACGAGGGGCCAACGTCCTGACTTTC
cdr3_aa: CASTPFRGRGANVLTF

j_call: TRBJ1-6
v_call: TRBV15
clone_size: .
cdr3_length: 17
d_call: .
cdr3_nt: TGTGCCACCAGCAGAGTAACGAGAGCCCTTTACAATTCACCCCTCCACTTT
cdr3_aa: CATSRVTRALYNSPLHF

j_call: TRBJ2-7
v_call: TRBV30
clone_size: few
cdr3_length: 16
d_call: TRBD2
cdr3_nt: TGTGCCTGGACCTCGGGACTAGCCTTTGAATTCTACGAGCAGTACTTC
cdr3_aa: CAWTSGLAFEFYEQYF

j_call: TRBJ1-2
v_call: TRBV19
clone_size: .
cdr3_length: 12
d_call: .
cdr3_nt: TGTGCCAGTCGGACAGATAACTATGGCTACACCTTC
cdr3_aa: CASRTDNYGYTF

j_call: TRBJ1-2
v_call: TRBV10-3
clone_size: .
cdr3_length: 13
d_call: TRBD1
cdr3_nt: TGTGCCATCACCCCGGGACAGAGCTATGGCTACACCTTC
cdr3_aa: CAITPGQSYGYTF

j_call: TRBJ2-5
v_call: TRBV20-1
clone_size: .
cdr3_length: 12
d_call: .
cdr3_nt: TGCAGTGCCGGGCCAAGGGGAGAGACCCAGTACTTC
cdr3_aa: CSAGPRGETQYF

j_call: TRBJ2-3
v_call: TRBV20-1
clone_size: .
cdr3_length: 11
d_call: .
cdr3_nt: TGCAGTGCAAGGACCACAGATACGCAGTATTTT
cdr3_aa: CSARTTDTQYF

j_call: TRBJ2-5
v_call: TRBV10-1
clone_size: .
cdr3_length: 15
d_call: .
cdr3_nt: TGCGCCAGCATCATCTACCGGGGAAACCAAGAGACCCAGTACTTC
cdr3_aa: CASIIYRGNQETQYF

j_call: TRBJ1-5
v_call: TRBV12-3/TRBV12-4
clone_size: .
cdr3_length: 14
d_call: .
cdr3_nt: TGTGCCAGCACCCTCTCGGGCCGGGCGTCGCCCCAGCATTTT
cdr3_aa: CASTLSGRASPQHF

j_call: TRBJ2-1
v_call: TRBV7-3
clone_size: few
cdr3_length: 12
d_call: .
cdr3_nt: TGTGCCAGCAGCTCCGCGGGGTATGAGCAGTTCTTC
cdr3_aa: CASSSAGYEQFF

j_call: TRBJ2-7
v_call: TRBV6-1
clone_size: .
cdr3_length: 15
d_call: .
cdr3_nt: TGTGCCAGCAGCGACCAACCAGGGGCGGCCTACGAGCAGTACTTC
cdr3_aa: CASSDQPGAAYEQYF

j_call: TRBJ1-5
v_call: TRBV7-2
clone_size: .
cdr3_length: 14
d_call: .
cdr3_nt: TGTGCCAGCAGCCCGGTGGGTGGCAATCAGCCCCAGCATTTT
cdr3_aa: CASSPVGGNQPQHF

j_call: TRBJ1-1
v_call: TRBV7-6
clone_size: .
cdr3_length: 16
d_call: .
cdr3_nt: TGTGCCAGCACCCACTTCGGGGGCTCGGTGAACACTGAAGCTTTCTTT
cdr3_aa: CASTHFGGSVNTEAFF

j_call: TRBJ2-2
v_call: TRBV5-1
clone_size: .
cdr3_length: 14
d_call: TRBD1
cdr3_nt: TGCGCCAGCTGGACAGGGTCGGACACCGGGGAGCTGTTTTTT
cdr3_aa: CASWTGSDTGELFF

j_call: TRBJ2-7
v_call: TRBV7-2
clone_size: .
cdr3_length: 14
d_call: .
cdr3_nt: TGTGCCAGCAGCTTAGAACAGTCCCCCTACGAGCAGTACTTC
cdr3_aa: CASSLEQSPYEQYF

j_call: TRBJ2-7
v_call: TRBV7-2
clone_size: few
cdr3_length: 13
d_call: .
cdr3_nt: TGTGCCAGCAGCTCCGGACTATACTACGAGCAGTACTTC
cdr3_aa: CASSSGLYYEQYF

j_call: TRBJ1-3
v_call: TRBV20-1
clone_size: .
cdr3_length: 17
d_call: .
cdr3_nt: TGCAGTGCTAGAGGTGGGGGAATTAGTTCTCTTGGAAACACCATATATTTT
cdr3_aa: CSARGGGISSLGNTIYF

j_call: TRBJ2-3
v_call: TRBV10-3
clone_size: .
cdr3_length: 11
d_call: .
cdr3_nt: TGTGCCATCACCGCGGGGAATACGCAGTACTTT
cdr3_aa: CAITAGNTQYF

j_call: TRBJ2-3
v_call: TRBV2
clone_size: .
cdr3_length: 12
d_call: .
cdr3_nt: TGTGCCAGCAGTGAAGCGGCAATTACGCAGTATTTT
cdr3_aa: CASSEAAITQYF

j_call: TRBJ1-5
v_call: TRBV19
clone_size: .
cdr3_length: 13
d_call: .
cdr3_nt: TGTGCCAGCCAATTGGGGTCTTATCAGCCCCAGCATTTT
cdr3_aa: CASQLGSYQPQHF

j_call: TRBJ2-7
v_call: TRBV5-4
clone_size: .
cdr3_length: 15
d_call: .
cdr3_nt: TGTGCCAGCAGCCAAGATCCGGGGGCCCACTTCGAGCAGTACTTC
cdr3_aa: CASSQDPGAHFEQYF

j_call: TRBJ2-7
v_call: TRBV7-9
clone_size: .
cdr3_length: 15
d_call: TRBD1
cdr3_nt: TGTGCCAGCAGTGTGGAGACAGGGGGGCCCTACGAGCAGTACTTC
cdr3_aa: CASSVETGGPYEQYF

j_call: TRBJ2-7
v_call: TRBV12-5
clone_size: .
cdr3_length: 12
d_call: .
cdr3_nt: TGTGCTAGTGCCCCCGGTGGGTACGAGCAGTACTTC
cdr3_aa: CASAPGGYEQYF

j_call: TRBJ1-1
v_call: TRBV7-2
clone_size: .
cdr3_length: 15
d_call: .
cdr3_nt: TGTGCCAGCAGTTCGGACAATTTTCGTTCCACTGAAGCTTTCTTT
cdr3_aa: CASSSDNFRSTEAFF

j_call: TRBJ2-6
v_call: TRBV20-1
clone_size: .
cdr3_length: 19
d_call: .
cdr3_nt: TGCGGTGCTAGAGATTTTAACGCCAATCCGACCTCTGGGGCCAACGTCCTGACTTTC
cdr3_aa: CGARDFNANPTSGANVLTF

j_call: TRBJ1-4
v_call: TRBV5-1
clone_size: once
cdr3_length: 15
d_call: .
cdr3_nt: TGCGCCAGCAGCACGGACGGGGAGCTCAATGAAAAACTGTTTTTT
cdr3_aa: CASSTDGELNEKLFF

j_call: TRBJ2-5
v_call: TRBV20-1
clone_size: .
cdr3_length: 15
d_call: TRBD2
cdr3_nt: TGCAGTGCTAGAGTCCTAGCGGGGGGGCGAGAGACCCAGTACTTC
cdr3_aa: CSARVLAGGRETQYF

j_call: TRBJ2-3
v_call: TRBV24-1
clone_size: .
cdr3_length: 15
d_call: .
cdr3_nt: TGTGCCACGGGTGGGGAGGTTAGGGCCACAGATACGCAGTATTTT
cdr3_aa: CATGGEVRATDTQYF

j_call: TRBJ1-2
v_call: TRBV10-3
clone_size: few
cdr3_length: 11
d_call: .
cdr3_nt: TGTGCCATCAGTGATTCTGGGGGCTACACCTTC
cdr3_aa: CAISDSGGYTF

j_call: TRBJ1-4
v_call: TRBV10-2
clone_size: once
cdr3_length: 15
d_call: TRBD1
cdr3_nt: TGCGCCAGCTCCGAACAGGGGTTGGAGGCTGAAAAACTGTTTTTT
cdr3_aa: CASSEQGLEAEKLFF

j_call: TRBJ2-7
v_call: TRBV7-6
clone_size: few
cdr3_length: 14
d_call: TRBD2
cdr3_nt: TGTGCCAGCAGCTTAAGCGGGGGGCGTCACGAGCAGTACTTC
cdr3_aa: CASSLSGGRHEQYF

j_call: TRBJ1-1
v_call: TRBV7-8
clone_size: few
cdr3_length: 13
d_call: .
cdr3_nt: TGTGCCAGCAGCTTAGGTGGGCGCACTGAAGCTTTCTTT
cdr3_aa: CASSLGGRTEAFF